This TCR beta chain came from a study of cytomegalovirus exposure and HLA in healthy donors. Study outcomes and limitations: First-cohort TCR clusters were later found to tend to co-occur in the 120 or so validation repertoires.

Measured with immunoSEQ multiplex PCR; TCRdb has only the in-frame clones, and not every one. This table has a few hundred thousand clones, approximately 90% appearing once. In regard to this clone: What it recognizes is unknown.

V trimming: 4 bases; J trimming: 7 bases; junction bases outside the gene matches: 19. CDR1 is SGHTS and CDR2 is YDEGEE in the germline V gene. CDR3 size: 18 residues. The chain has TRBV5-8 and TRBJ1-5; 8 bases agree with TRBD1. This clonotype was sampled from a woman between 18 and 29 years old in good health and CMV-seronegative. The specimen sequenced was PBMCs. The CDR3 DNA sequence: TGTGCCAGCAGCCTAGGATATGGACAGGGCCGACGGCCACAGCCCCAGCATTTT. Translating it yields CASSLGYGQGRRPQPQHF.